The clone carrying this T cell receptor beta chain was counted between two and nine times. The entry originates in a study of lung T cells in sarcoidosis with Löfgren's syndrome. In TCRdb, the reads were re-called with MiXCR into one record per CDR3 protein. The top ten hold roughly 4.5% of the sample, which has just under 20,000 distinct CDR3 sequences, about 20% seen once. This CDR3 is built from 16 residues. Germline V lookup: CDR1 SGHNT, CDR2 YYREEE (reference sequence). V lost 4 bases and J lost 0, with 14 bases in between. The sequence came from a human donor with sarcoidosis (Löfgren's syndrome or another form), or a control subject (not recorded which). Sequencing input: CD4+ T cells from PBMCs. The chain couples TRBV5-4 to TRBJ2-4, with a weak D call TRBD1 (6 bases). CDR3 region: CASSPDSTLAKNIQYF. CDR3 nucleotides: TGTGCCAGCAGCCCGGACAGTACCCTAGCCAAAAACATTCAGTACTTC.